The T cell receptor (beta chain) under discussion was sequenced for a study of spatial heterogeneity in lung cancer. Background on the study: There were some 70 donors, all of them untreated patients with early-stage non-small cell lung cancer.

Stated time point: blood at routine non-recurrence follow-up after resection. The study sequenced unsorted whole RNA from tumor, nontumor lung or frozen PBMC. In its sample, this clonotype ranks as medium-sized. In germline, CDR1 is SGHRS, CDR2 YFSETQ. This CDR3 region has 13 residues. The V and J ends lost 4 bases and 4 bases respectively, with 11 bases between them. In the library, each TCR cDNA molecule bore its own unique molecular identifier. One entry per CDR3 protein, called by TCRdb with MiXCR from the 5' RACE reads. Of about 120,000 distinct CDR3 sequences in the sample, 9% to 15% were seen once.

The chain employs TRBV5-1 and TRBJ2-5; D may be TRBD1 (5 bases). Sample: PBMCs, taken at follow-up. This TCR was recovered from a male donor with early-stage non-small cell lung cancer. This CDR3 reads CASSHGARETQYF. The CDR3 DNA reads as TGCGCCAGCAGCCATGGGGCCAGAGAGACCCAGTACTTC.